This entry describes one T cell receptor beta chain. Its antigen remains unidentified. The entry originates in a study of graft-versus-host responses after intestinal transplantation. Study context: After anti-thymocyte globulin induction, recipients took tacrolimus and steroids for 3 to 4 years.

TCRdb's copy holds only in-frame clones and misses some; the assay was immunoSEQ multiplex PCR. This table has 73,000 or so clones, nearly 90% appearing once. The germline gives CDR1 SGHAT, CDR2 FQNNGV. V lost 3 bases and J 9 bases, leaving 11 bases between the germline ends. This CDR3 is built from 12 residues. Sample: unstimulated CD8+ T cells sorted from spleen or lymph node cells, taken before transplant. The receptor was derived from a human donor who was the organ donor for an intestinal transplant. The V and J genes are TRBV11-2 and TRBJ1-2; a possible D gene is TRBD1 (6 bases). The CDR3 is CASSFVQGSYTF. Here the CDR3 DNA reads TGTGCCAGCAGCTTTGTACAGGGCAGCTACACCTTC.